These 16 T cell receptor beta chains originate from one sample sequenced in a study of Ad26.COV2.S vaccination and SARS-CoV-2 variants. This table comes from immunoSEQ multiplex PCR, and its TCRdb copy is limited to in-frame clones, with some not included. Altogether 500,000 or so clones are present, roughly 89% being singletons, with the ten largest covering over 10%. Described treatment: around 19 received Ad26.COV2.S at low or high dose, single or two shots; a few received placebo; per-sample allocation not given. The study sampled participants on day 63 after the first vaccine or placebo injection. The source material was peripheral blood, sampled in a trial of Ad26.COV2.S vaccine versus placebo. The receptor source for this set is a person aged 18-60 years who received the Ad26.COV2.S COVID-19 vaccine or a placebo.

The J gene is TRBJ1-5, the V gene TRBV11-3; perhaps TRBD1 as D (6 bases). Germline CDR1 reads SGHNT; CDR2 reads YENEEA. Trimming shortened V by 10 bases and J by 1 base, and 20 bases separated the two germline ends. The CDR3 contains 16 residues. CDR3 residues: CATPFDQGTSNQPQHF. The CDR3 region has the DNA TGTGCCACTCCCTTTGATCAGGGGACGAGCAATCAGCCCCAGCATTTT.

J is TRBJ1-5 and V is TRBV6-5; D might be TRBD1 (5 bases). The CDR3 length is 13 residues. Trimming cost V 7 bases and J 6 bases, with 13 bases left between them. Germline loops: CDR1 MNHEY, CDR2 SVGAGI. The CDR3 DNA reads TGTGCCAGCACCAAAGGGGACTTTCAGCCCCAGCATTTT. It specifies CASTKGDFQPQHF.

The genes are TRBV5-6 and TRBJ1-1; no firm D call. V lost 4 bases and J lost 1, with 17 bases in between. Germline V gene sequence: CDR1 SGHDT, CDR2 YYEEEE. The CDR3 loop spans 16 amino acids. CDR3 region: CASSRDPGSANTEAFF. CDR3 sequence (DNA): TGTGCCAGCAGCCGAGACCCGGGGTCGGCGAACACTGAAGCTTTCTTT.

The CDR3 DNA reads TGCGCCAGCAGCCCGGACACTGGTAGCAATCAGCCCCAGCATTTT. Its translation is CASSPDTGSNQPQHF. The J gene is TRBJ1-5, the V gene TRBV5-1, with a possible D match to TRBD1 (5 bases). This CDR3 contains 15 residues. Germline V gene sequence: CDR1 SGHRS, CDR2 YFSETQ. The V gene lost 4 bases and the J gene lost 0 bases, with 11 bases spanning the gap.

The V call is TRBV4-3, the J call TRBJ1-2, with TRBD1 as a possible D gene (5 bases). Germline V CDR1 and CDR2: LGHNA, YSLEER. CDR3 length: 15 residues. V gave up 0 bases and J gave up 6 bases, with 14 bases separating them. CDR3: CASSQDLGPSDGYTF. The DNA of the CDR3 is TGCGCCAGCAGCCAAGATCTGGGACCAAGCGATGGCTACACCTTC.

The chain joins TRBV5-1 to TRBJ2-3, with 9 bases lining up with TRBD1. V was pared by 4 bases and J by 7 bases, with 13 bases of the junction left unmatched. This CDR3 contains 16 residues. In germline, CDR1 is SGHRS, CDR2 YFSETQ. CDR3: CASSGSSGTGFNTQYF. The CDR3 DNA is TGCGCCAGCAGCGGCAGTTCCGGGACAGGGTTCAATACGCAGTATTTT.

The chain combines TRBV27 with TRBJ2-3; 10 bases match TRBD2. This CDR3 is built from 13 residues. The germline V gene encodes CDR1 MNHEY and CDR2 SMNVEV (reference sequence). V trimming: 6 bases; J trimming: 6 bases; junction bases outside the gene matches: 3. The CDR3 DNA sequence: TGTGCCAGCAGCCCTAGCGGGAGTGATACGCAGTATTTT. It encodes CASSPSGSDTQYF.

This clone was seen only once. The CDR3 sequence: CASSSTGAGYTF. In nucleotides, the CDR3 is TGTGCCAGCAGCTCAACAGGGGCCGGCTACACCTTC. The chain uses TRBV5-6 and TRBJ1-2, with 7 nucleotides matching TRBD1. Germline V CDR1 and CDR2: SGHDT, YYEEEE. The junction had 4 bases not matched to a gene; V was cut back by 3 bases and J by 8 bases. The CDR3 has 12 residues.

V and J are TRBV6-5 and TRBJ1-5; D gene uncertain. Germline V gives CDR1 MNHEY, CDR2 SVGAGI. The V end lost 6 bases, the J end lost 4 bases, and 7 bases lay between the germline ends. The CDR3 sequence is 12 residues long. In nucleotides, the CDR3 is TGTGCCAGCAGCCGGGGAAATCAGCCCCAGCATTTT. Protein: CASSRGNQPQHF.

V usage is TRBV19 and J usage is TRBJ2-7, with 7 nucleotides matching TRBD1. V gave up 3 bases and J gave up 3 bases; unmatched junction bases: 8. Germline loops: CDR1 LNHDA, CDR2 SQIVND (reference sequence). The CDR3 is 15 residues long. Here the CDR3 DNA reads TGTGCCAGTAGTATCTACAGGGGCAACATCTACGAGCAGTACTTC. Translated: CASSIYRGNIYEQYF.

The J gene is TRBJ1-2, the V gene TRBV5-6; 8 bases fit TRBD1. Trimming removed 4 bases from V and 6 bases from J; junction bases left unmatched: 8. The CDR3 covers 14 residues. Germline V gene data show CDR1 as SGHDT and CDR2 as YYEEEE. The DNA for the CDR3 is TGTGCCAGCAGCCGGACAGGGTTGGGGGATGGCTACACCTTC. It translates to CASSRTGLGDGYTF.

The rearrangement uses TRBV19 and TRBJ2-2, with 8 bases matching TRBD2. This CDR3 is 13 amino acids long. CDR1 LNHDA and CDR2 SQIVND come from the germline V gene (reference sequence). V dropped 7 bases and J dropped 4; count of bases not matched to a gene: 2. The DNA of the CDR3 is TGTGCCAGTACGGGGGGGGTCACCGGGGAGCTGTTTTTT. Translated: CASTGGVTGELFF.

V usage is TRBV5-1 and J usage is TRBJ1-2; no definite D call. CDR3 length: 13 amino acids. Germline values: CDR1 SGHRS, CDR2 YFSETQ. Trimming removed 2 bases from V and 8 bases from J, with 13 bases in between. CDR3 coding DNA: TGCGCCAGCAGCTTACTGGGTTCGAGAGGCTACACCTTC. This codes for CASSLLGSRGYTF.

V usage is TRBV7-3 and J usage is TRBJ1-6; D remains ambiguous. V was clipped by 2 bases and J by 10 bases, with 12 bases between them. The germline V gene encodes CDR1 SGHTA and CDR2 FQGTGA. The CDR3 has 14 residues. The CDR3 sequence is CASSLDTFRSPLHF. DNA for the CDR3: TGTGCCAGCAGCTTAGACACTTTTAGGTCACCCCTCCACTTT.

The chain has TRBV4-3 and TRBJ1-2; D is possibly TRBD1 (6 bases). The V end lost 1 base, the J end lost 1 base, and 16 bases lay between the germline ends. The germline V gene encodes CDR1 LGHNA and CDR2 YSLEER. The CDR3 sequence is 17 residues long. In DNA form, the CDR3 reads TGCGCCAGCAGCCAAGGTTCTGCAGGGGATGGTAACTATGGCTACACCTTC. It yields the protein CASSQGSAGDGNYGYTF.

The chain links TRBV12-3 or TRBV12-4 to TRBJ2-7; maybe TRBD1 (6 bases). The length of the CDR3 is 13 residues. The ends were cut back, 5 bases at V and 0 bases at J, with 8 bases in the middle. CDR3 nucleotides: TGTGCCAGCAGTCGGACAGACTCCTACGAGCAGTACTTC. Amino acids: CASSRTDSYEQYF.